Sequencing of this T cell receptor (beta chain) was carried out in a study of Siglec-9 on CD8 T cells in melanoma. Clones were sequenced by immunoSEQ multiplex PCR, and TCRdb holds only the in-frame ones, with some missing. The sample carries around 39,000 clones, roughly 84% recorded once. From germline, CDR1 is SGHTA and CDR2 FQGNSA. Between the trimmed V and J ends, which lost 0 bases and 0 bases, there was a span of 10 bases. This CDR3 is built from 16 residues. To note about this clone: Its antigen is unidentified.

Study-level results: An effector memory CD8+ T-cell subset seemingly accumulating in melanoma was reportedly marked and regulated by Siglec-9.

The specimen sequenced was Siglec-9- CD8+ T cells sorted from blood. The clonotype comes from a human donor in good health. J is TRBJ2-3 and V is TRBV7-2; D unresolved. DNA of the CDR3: TGTGCCAGCAGCTTAGCGCTGATGATTAGCACAGATACGCAGTATTTT. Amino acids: CASSLALMISTDTQYF.